The next 3 T cell receptor beta chains were all read from a single sample in a study of T cell repertoires in cytomegalovirus infection. Using its own MiXCR run on the reads, TCRdb lists one record per CDR3 protein. The sample holds about 490,000 distinct CDR3 sequences, about 11% seen once. The sequencing sample was made of PBMCs. These receptors came from a human donor in good health (CMV status not recorded). Some clones in this sample may be carry-over from other donors' samples.

The rearrangement uses TRBV12-3 or TRBV12-4 and TRBJ1-2; D is ambiguous. This CDR3 spans 13 amino acids. Trimming pared 3 bases from V and 4 bases from J, leaving 9 bases between. CDR3 DNA: TGTGCCAGCAGTTTTCAGGAAAGCTATGGCTACACCTTC. Its translation is CASSFQESYGYTF.

In its sample, this clonotype was seen many times. The rearrangement joins TRBV6-4 to TRBJ2-3, with 9 positions matching TRBD1. The germline gives CDR1 MRHNA, CDR2 SNTAGT. Trimming took 5 bases from V and 3 from J; bases not matched to a gene: 3. This CDR3 is built from 14 residues. CDR3 DNA: TGTGCCAGCAGTCCACAGGGGGCAACAGATACGCAGTATTTT. Its protein product is CASSPQGATDTQYF.

This clonotype was counted many times. DNA of the CDR3: TGTGCCAGCAGCAGCGGGGGGGCCAGCGGGGAGCTGTTTTTT. Translation gives CASSSGGASGELFF. The genes are TRBV12-3 or TRBV12-4 and TRBJ2-2, with 10 bases fitting TRBD2. The CDR3 spans 14 residues. V dropped 6 bases and J dropped 7; count of bases not matched to a gene: 5.